This T cell receptor beta chain was observed in a study of blood T cell repertoires in COVID-19. Study details: T cells, B-cell-depleted T cells, or PBMCs provided the cDNA or gDNA that served as material.

As originally analysed: Nucleated cell number was recorded as an estimate derived from reference gene primer amplification. Data came from immunoSEQ multiplex PCR; TCRdb stores just in-frame clones and leaves some out. The V and J calls and clone size come from that table; D and trimming were worked out from the DNA. The sample holds about 82,000 clones, 80% seen once. In its sample, this clone was seen once. Germline CDR1 and CDR2: MDHEN and SYDVKM. CDR3 length equals 15 residues. The J segment lost 4 bases and the V segment lost 7 bases, leaving 10 bases of the junction unmatched. The sequence was obtained from a woman between 40 and 55 years old with active or convalescent COVID-19. The sequenced material came from peripheral blood. The rearrangement links TRBV28 to TRBJ2-7; 10 positions agree with TRBD2. CDR3 bases: TGTGCCAGCATCTCGGCCTCTAGCGGGAGTTACGAGCAGTACTTC. Its protein is CASISASSGSYEQYF.